The text below deals with one T cell receptor (beta chain). Trimming removed 4 bases from V and 0 bases from J, with 18 bases in between. Germline V gives CDR1 KGHSH, CDR2 LQKENI. This CDR3 comprises 17 residues. This sample is drawn from a study of blood T cell repertoires in COVID-19. Assay used: immunoSEQ multiplex PCR; TCRdb lists only in-frame clones, some missing. The sample lists 55,000 to 80,000 clones, just under 85% occurring once. The clonotype originates from a man between 70 and 80 years old with acute or convalescent COVID-19. Sequenced input: peripheral blood. V usage is TRBV18 and J usage is TRBJ1-1; D possibly corresponds to TRBD1 (6 bases). CDR3 nucleotides: TGTGCCAGCTCACTTAGGGCGTCAGGGGACATGAACACTGAAGCTTTCTTT. This encodes CASSLRASGDMNTEAFF.